Reported below is one T cell receptor beta chain. Cohort assignment relied on participant-reported clinical history. The junction had 16 bases not matched to a gene; V was cut back by 2 bases and J by 6 bases. Germline V CDR1 and CDR2: SGHNT, YYREEE (reference sequence). CDR3 length equals 18 residues. The record originates from a study of blood T cell repertoires in COVID-19. Study background: The analysed material was cDNA or gDNA that came from T cells, B-cell-depleted T cells, or PBMCs.

Authors' processing steps: Using reference gene primer amplification, nucleated cell counts were estimated. Sequenced by immunoSEQ multiplex PCR; TCRdb stores in-frame clones only, minus some. That table furnishes V, J and clone size, whereas the DNA furnished D and trimming. This table holds more than 250,000 clones, roughly 89% found once. V and J are TRBV5-4 and TRBJ2-1, with 8 bases that match TRBD1. This clonotype was sampled from a woman aged 18-29 years with acute COVID-19. Sequenced input: PBMCs or T cells enriched from blood (not recorded which). CDR3 nucleotide sequence: TGTGCCAGCAGCTTAAATACTAGGACAGGGCTTGTAGGCAATGAGCAGTTCTTC. It is translated as CASSLNTRTGLVGNEQFF.